The 5 T cell receptor beta chains below come from one sample, sequenced in a study of T cells expressing NK-cell markers. For each CDR3 protein, TCRdb gives one entry from its re-call of the 5' RACE reads, without DNA. The listing contains a few hundred thousand distinct CDR3 sequences. Sequencing was carried out using blood T cells: a sorted CD56 or NKG2C T cell subset, CD4+ or CD8+ T cells, or bulk PBMC T cells (not recorded which). These receptors all come from a man younger than 35 in good health.

The chain couples TRBV28 to TRBJ2-5; checking the TCRdb D call of TRBD2 is not possible without DNA. The germline CDR1 and CDR2 sequences are MDHEN and SYDVKM. The CDR3 has 12 amino acids. The CDR3 reads CASSPSLGTQYF.

The chain has TRBV28 and TRBJ2-7; the TCRdb call, TRBD1, lacks DNA for checking. CDR1 MDHEN and CDR2 SYDVKM come from the germline V gene. This CDR3 comprises 16 residues. This chain's CDR3 is CASSLRDWGFRYEQYF. Full variable domain (outside the CDR3, taken from reference TRBV28 and TRBJ2-7): DVKVTQSSRYLVKRTGEKVFLECVQDMDHENMFWYRQDPGLGLRLIYFSYDVKMKEKGDIPEGYSVSREKKERFSLILESASTNQTSMYLCASSLRDWGFRYEQYFGPGTRLTVT.

The chain recombines TRBV20-1 with TRBJ2-7; no DNA is available, so the TRBD1 call from TCRdb remains unchecked. Germline lookup yields CDR1 DFQATT and CDR2 SNEGSKA (reference sequence). This CDR3 has 14 residues. CDR3 loop: CSAPIPRASYEQYF.

This chain uses TRBV5-1 with TRBJ1-5; TCRdb's D call, TRBD1, is unchecked because there is no DNA. CDR1 is SGHRS and CDR2 is YFSETQ in the germline V gene. CDR3 length equals 13 residues. CDR3 amino acids: CASSSEGAEPQHF.

The rearrangement links TRBV20-1 to TRBJ2-1. Germline V CDR1 and CDR2: DFQATT, SNEGSKA (reference sequence). The CDR3 is made up of 13 amino acids. The chain's CDR3 is CSASGKKYNEQFF.